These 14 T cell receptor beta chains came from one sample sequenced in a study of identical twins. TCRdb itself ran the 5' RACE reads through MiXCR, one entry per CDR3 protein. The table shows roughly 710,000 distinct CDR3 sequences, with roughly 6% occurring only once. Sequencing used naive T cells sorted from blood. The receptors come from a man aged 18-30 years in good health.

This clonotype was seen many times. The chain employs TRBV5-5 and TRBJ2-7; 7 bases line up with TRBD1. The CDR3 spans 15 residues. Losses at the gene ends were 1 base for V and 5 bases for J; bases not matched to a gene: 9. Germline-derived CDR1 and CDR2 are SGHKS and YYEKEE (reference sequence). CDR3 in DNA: TGTGCCAGCAGCTTGCCCCGGGACAGATCAAACGAGCAGTACTTC. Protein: CASSLPRDRSNEQYF.

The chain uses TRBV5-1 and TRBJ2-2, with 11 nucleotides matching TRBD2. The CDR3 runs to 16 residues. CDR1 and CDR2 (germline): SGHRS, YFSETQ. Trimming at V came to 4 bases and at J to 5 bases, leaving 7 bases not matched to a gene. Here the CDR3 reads CASSGTSGASTGELFF. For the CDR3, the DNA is TGCGCCAGCAGCGGGACTAGCGGAGCCTCAACCGGGGAGCTGTTTTTT.

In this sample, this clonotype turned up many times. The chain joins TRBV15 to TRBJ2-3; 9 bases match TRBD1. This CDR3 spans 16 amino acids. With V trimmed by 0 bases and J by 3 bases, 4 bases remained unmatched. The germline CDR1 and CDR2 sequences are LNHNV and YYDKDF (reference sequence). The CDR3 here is CATSRDRGQGTDTQYF. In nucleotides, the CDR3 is TGTGCCACCAGCAGAGATAGGGGACAGGGTACAGATACGCAGTATTTT.

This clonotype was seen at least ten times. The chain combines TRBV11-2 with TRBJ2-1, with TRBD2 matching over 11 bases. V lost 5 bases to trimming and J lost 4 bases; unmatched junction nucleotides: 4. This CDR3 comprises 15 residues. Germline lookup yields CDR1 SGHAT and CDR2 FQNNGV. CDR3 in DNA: TGTGCCAGCAGCCAGGGACTAGCGGCTTACAATGAGCAGTTCTTC. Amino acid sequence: CASSQGLAAYNEQFF. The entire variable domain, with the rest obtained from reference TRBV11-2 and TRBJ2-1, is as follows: EAGVAQSPRYKIIEKRQSVAFWCNPISGHATLYWYQQILGQGPKLLIQFQNNGVVDDSQLPKDRFSAERLKGVDSTLKIQPAKLEDSAVYLCASSQGLAAYNEQFFGPGTRLTVL.

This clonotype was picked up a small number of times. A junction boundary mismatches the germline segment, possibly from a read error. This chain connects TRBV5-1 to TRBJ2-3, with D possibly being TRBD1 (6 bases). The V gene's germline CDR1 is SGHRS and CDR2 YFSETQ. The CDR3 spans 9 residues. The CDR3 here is CASSRPGTF. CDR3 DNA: TGCGCCAGCAGCCGGCCCGGGACATTT.

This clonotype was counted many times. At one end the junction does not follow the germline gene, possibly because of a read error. Here the CDR3 reads CASSLDGSTDTQYF. DNA for the CDR3: TGTGCCAGCAGCTTAGATGGTAGCACAGATACGCAGTATTTT. The chain carries TRBV5-1 and TRBJ2-3; D remains ambiguous. The length of the CDR3 is 14 residues. Germline CDR1 and CDR2: SGHRS and YFSETQ.

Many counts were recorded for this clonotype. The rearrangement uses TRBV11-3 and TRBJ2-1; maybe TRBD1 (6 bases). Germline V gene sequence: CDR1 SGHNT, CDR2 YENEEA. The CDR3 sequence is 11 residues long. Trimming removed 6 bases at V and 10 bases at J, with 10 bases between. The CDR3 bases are TGTGCCAGCAGGTCAACAGGGGAGCAGTTCTTC. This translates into CASRSTGEQFF.

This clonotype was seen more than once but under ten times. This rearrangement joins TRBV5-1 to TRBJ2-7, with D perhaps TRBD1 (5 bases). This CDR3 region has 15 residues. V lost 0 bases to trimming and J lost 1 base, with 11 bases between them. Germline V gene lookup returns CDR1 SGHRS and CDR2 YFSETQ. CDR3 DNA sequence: TGCGCCAGCAGCTTGGAAATTGACAGATCCTACGAGCAGTACTTC. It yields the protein CASSLEIDRSYEQYF.

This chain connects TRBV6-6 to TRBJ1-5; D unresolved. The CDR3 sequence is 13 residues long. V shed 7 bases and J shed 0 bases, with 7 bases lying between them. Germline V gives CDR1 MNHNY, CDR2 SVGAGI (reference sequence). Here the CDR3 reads CASTALSNQPQHF. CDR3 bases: TGTGCCAGCACGGCACTTAGCAATCAGCCCCAGCATTTT.

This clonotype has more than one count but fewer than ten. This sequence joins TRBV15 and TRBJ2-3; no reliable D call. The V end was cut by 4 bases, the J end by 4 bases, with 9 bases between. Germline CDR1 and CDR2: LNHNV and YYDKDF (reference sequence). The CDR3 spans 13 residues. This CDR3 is CATSTSPPDTQYF. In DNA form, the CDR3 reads TGTGCCACCAGCACCTCCCCCCCAGATACGCAGTATTTT.

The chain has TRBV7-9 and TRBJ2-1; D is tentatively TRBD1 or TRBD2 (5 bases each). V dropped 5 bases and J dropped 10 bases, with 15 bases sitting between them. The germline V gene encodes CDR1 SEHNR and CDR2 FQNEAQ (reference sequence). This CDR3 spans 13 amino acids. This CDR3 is CASSGTEPREQFF. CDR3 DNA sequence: TGTGCCAGCAGCGGGACCGAGCCTCGGGAGCAGTTCTTC.

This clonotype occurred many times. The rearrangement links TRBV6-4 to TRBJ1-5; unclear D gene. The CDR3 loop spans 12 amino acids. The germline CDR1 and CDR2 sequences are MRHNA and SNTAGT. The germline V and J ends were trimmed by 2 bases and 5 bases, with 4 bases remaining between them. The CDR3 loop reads CASSDADQPQHF. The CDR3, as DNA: TGTGCCAGCAGTGACGCCGATCAGCCCCAGCATTTT.

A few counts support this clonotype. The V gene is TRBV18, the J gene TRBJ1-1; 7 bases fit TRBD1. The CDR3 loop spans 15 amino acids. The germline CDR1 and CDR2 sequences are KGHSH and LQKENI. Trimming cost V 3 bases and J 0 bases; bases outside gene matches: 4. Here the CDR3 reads CASSPTGQMNTEAFF. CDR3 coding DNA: TGTGCCAGCTCACCGACGGGACAGATGAACACTGAAGCTTTCTTT.

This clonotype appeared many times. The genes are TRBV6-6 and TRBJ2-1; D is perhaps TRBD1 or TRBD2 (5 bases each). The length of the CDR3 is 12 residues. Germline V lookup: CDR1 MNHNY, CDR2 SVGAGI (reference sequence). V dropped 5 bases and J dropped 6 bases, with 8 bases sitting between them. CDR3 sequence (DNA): TGTGCCAGCAGTGAGGGGTTCAATGAGCAGTTCTTC. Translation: CASSEGFNEQFF.